The source of this T cell receptor beta chain is a study of beta chain features in type 1 diabetes. Study-wide findings and caveats: For Type 1 diabetes patients, all four CD4+ subsets carried TCRB CDR3s that were moderately but significantly shorter.

Every bit of the isolated RNA underwent reverse transcription, so sequencing read expressed TCRB transcripts. Measured with immunoSEQ multiplex PCR; TCRdb has only the in-frame clones, and not every one. The sample holds about 160,000 clones, 9% to 12% seen once. Staining for CD45RO/CCR7/CD25/CD127/CD95/CD27 allowed sorting of CD4+ naive, central memory, regulatory and stem cell-like memory cells. The CDR3 has 14 amino acids. After removal of 3 bases from V and 2 bases from J, the junction contained 3 bases not matched to a gene. CDR1 and CDR2 from the germline V gene are SGDLS and YYNGEE. A remark on this clone: The antigen remains unidentified.

This rearrangement joins TRBV9 to TRBJ2-3, with 7 bases aligning to TRBD1. Sequences were obtained from central memory CD4+ T cells from blood. This clonotype was sampled from a man younger than 45 with type 1 diabetes. CDR3 coding DNA: TGTGCCAGCAGCGGGGGACAGACCACAGATACGCAGTATTTT. It yields the protein CASSGGQTTDTQYF.